The table lists the clone carrying this TCR beta chain with a few counts. The data were taken from a study of blood T cell repertoires in COVID-19. In terms of age and location, participants ranged from roughly 18 to 95 years and lived in roughly 22 US areas. Participants were placed into cohorts based on the clinical history they reported. What the recovered Cohort 3 donors had was two negative PCRs, clearance, or symptom resolution. J gave up 8 bases and V 1 base, and 5 bases lay outside the gene matches. There are 15 residues in the CDR3. CDR1 and CDR2 from the germline V gene are MNHEY and SMNVEV (reference sequence). Per the study methods: Cell counts per sample came from amplifying reference gene primers. Data came from immunoSEQ multiplex PCR; TCRdb stores just in-frame clones and leaves some out. V and J calls and clone size are as listed in that table; D and trimming were resolved from the DNA. The sample consists of 150,000 to 200,000 clones, 70% to 85% of them appearing once.

This sequence was found in a woman aged 45-59 years who had recovered from COVID-19. The sequenced material came from PBMCs or T cells enriched from blood (not recorded which). This chain uses TRBV27 with TRBJ2-1, with 10 bases fitting TRBD2. CDR3 in amino acids: CASSLYTSGKDEQFF. The CDR3, as DNA: TGTGCCAGCAGTTTATATACTAGCGGGAAAGATGAGCAGTTCTTC.